One and the same sample provided the 13 T cell receptor beta chains below, sequenced in a study of CD8 T cells in ankylosing spondylitis. A single record per CDR3 protein comes from TCRdb applying MiXCR to the 5' RACE reads. The table shows about 400,000 distinct CDR3 sequences, with 20% to 25% occurring only once. Study outcomes and limitations: There was a TCR beta motif, made of fewer than 10 highly homologous variants, that appeared characteristic of ankylosing spondylitis blood.

Their recognized antigens are unknown. Sequencing was performed on blood, either unsorted or a sorted T cell fraction (not recorded which). These receptors all come from a male donor with ankylosing spondylitis.

This clonotype was counted many times. CDR3 sequence reads: CASSFQSTDTQYF. Here the CDR3 DNA reads TGTGCCAGCAGTTTCCAGAGCACAGATACGCAGTATTTT. The genes are TRBV12-3 or TRBV12-4 and TRBJ2-3; D gene ambiguous. CDR3 length: 13 amino acids. V was trimmed by 3 bases and J by 0 bases, leaving 4 bases between them.

This clonotype showed up just a few times. This chain joins TRBV30 and TRBJ1-4, with 10 positions matching TRBD1. This CDR3 contains 12 residues. CDR1 and CDR2 from the germline V gene are GTSNPN and SVGIG (reference sequence). The junction had 2 bases not matched to a gene; V was cut back by 5 bases and J by 8 bases. Here the CDR3 reads CAWAGQGEKLFF. The CDR3 nucleotides read TGTGCCTGGGCGGGACAGGGGGAAAAACTGTTTTTT.

V gene TRBV20-1 combines with J gene TRBJ2-5; 9 bases are a match to TRBD2. Germline V gene lookup returns CDR1 DFQATT and CDR2 SNEGSKA (reference sequence). This CDR3 region has 14 residues. J lost 5 bases, V lost 7 bases, and 11 bases had no gene match. The CDR3 sequence is CSEEAGGGTETQYF. The CDR3 DNA reads as TGCAGTGAGGAAGCGGGAGGTGGTACGGAGACCCAGTACTTC.

The CDR3 sequence is CASSLEGRGRTDTQYF. CDR3 DNA: TGCGCCAGCAGCTTGGAGGGGAGGGGACGCACAGATACGCAGTATTTT. The rearrangement links TRBV5-1 to TRBJ2-3, with 7 positions matching TRBD2. The V gene's germline CDR1 is SGHRS and CDR2 YFSETQ. Unmatched junction bases numbered 5, after V lost 0 bases and J lost 1 base. This CDR3 region has 16 residues.

This clonotype has only a few counts. The rearrangement joins TRBV18 to TRBJ2-1, with unresolved D. This CDR3 comprises 12 residues. Germline lookup yields CDR1 KGHSH and CDR2 LQKENI. V dropped 2 bases and J dropped 7 bases, with 6 bases sitting between them. The CDR3 loop is CASSPFDNEQFF. CDR3 DNA sequence: TGTGCCAGCTCACCATTCGATAATGAGCAGTTCTTC.

This clonotype was recorded a few times. As DNA, the CDR3 is TGTGCCAGCAGCCGTGGAGGGATTTCTGGGGCCAACGTCCTGACTTTC. Amino acids: CASSRGGISGANVLTF. V usage is TRBV7-9 and J usage is TRBJ2-6; D is possibly TRBD2 (6 bases). Looked up from germline, CDR1 is SEHNR and CDR2 is FQNEAQ (reference sequence). The CDR3 consists of 16 residues. The germline V and J ends were trimmed by 5 bases and 1 base, with 12 bases remaining between them.

This clonotype has just a few counts. The V call is TRBV10-3, the J call TRBJ2-7, with 7 bases aligning to TRBD1. With V trimmed by 7 bases and J by 2 bases, 8 bases remained unmatched. CDR1 is ENHRY and CDR2 is SYGVKD in the germline V gene. The CDR3 covers 14 residues. CDR3 coding DNA: TGTGCCATCAATAGAGGACAGGCTACCTACGAGCAGTACTTC. It translates to CAINRGQATYEQYF.

This clonotype showed up just a few times. The chain combines TRBV7-9 with TRBJ2-1, with D perhaps TRBD2 (6 bases). V lost 3 bases to trimming and J lost 15 bases, with 18 bases between them. This CDR3 region has 13 residues. Germline V gene data show CDR1 as SEHNR and CDR2 as FQNEAQ (reference sequence). This CDR3 reads CASSLEGLGEAFF. The CDR3 DNA reads as TGTGCCAGCAGCTTGGAGGGGCTGGGCGAGGCGTTCTTC.

This clonotype was picked up a small number of times. V is TRBV12-3 or TRBV12-4 and J is TRBJ2-1; 12 nucleotides match TRBD2. V lost 6 bases and J lost 9; bases outside the gene matches: 9. The CDR3 totals 15 residues. The CDR3 is CASSSLAGGPGEQFF. The DNA for the CDR3 is TGTGCCAGCAGCTCCCTAGCGGGAGGGCCTGGTGAGCAGTTCTTC.

The CDR3: CASSARTDSTEAFF. DNA for the CDR3: TGTGCCAGCAGCGCGCGGACAGACTCCACTGAAGCTTTCTTT. The chain employs TRBV7-2 and TRBJ1-1, with D perhaps matching TRBD1 (6 bases). Trimming stripped 5 bases from V and 4 bases from J, with 14 bases between. The CDR3 consists of 14 residues. Germline assignment: CDR1 SGHTA and CDR2 FQGNSA.

The V and J genes are TRBV20-1 and TRBJ2-1; D is possibly TRBD2 (6 bases). CDR3 size: 12 residues. Germline-derived CDR1 and CDR2 are DFQATT and SNEGSKA (reference sequence). V lost 3 bases, J lost 9 bases, and 12 bases lay in between. CDR3 coding DNA: TGCAGTGCTAGGGTTGCGGGACTTGAGCAGTTCTTC. Translation: CSARVAGLEQFF.

V usage is TRBV5-1 and J usage is TRBJ2-3; 13 bases agree with TRBD2. J was trimmed by 3 bases and V by 3 bases; bases with no gene match: 7. Germline values: CDR1 SGHRS, CDR2 YFSETQ. The length of the CDR3 is 17 residues. Here the CDR3 DNA reads TGCGCCAGCAGCTCACCGGGACTAGCGGGAAGGACAGATACGCAGTATTTT. Encoded protein: CASSSPGLAGRTDTQYF.

This clonotype turned up a few times. V gene TRBV2 combines with J gene TRBJ1-5; TRBD1 matches at 7 bases. Germline loops: CDR1 SNHLY, CDR2 FYNNEI. J gave up 4 bases and V 1 base, and 4 bases lay outside the gene matches. The CDR3 is 15 amino acids. The CDR3 loop reads CASSEVAGGNQPQHF. CDR3 DNA: TGTGCCAGCAGTGAAGTCGCAGGGGGGAATCAGCCCCAGCATTTT.